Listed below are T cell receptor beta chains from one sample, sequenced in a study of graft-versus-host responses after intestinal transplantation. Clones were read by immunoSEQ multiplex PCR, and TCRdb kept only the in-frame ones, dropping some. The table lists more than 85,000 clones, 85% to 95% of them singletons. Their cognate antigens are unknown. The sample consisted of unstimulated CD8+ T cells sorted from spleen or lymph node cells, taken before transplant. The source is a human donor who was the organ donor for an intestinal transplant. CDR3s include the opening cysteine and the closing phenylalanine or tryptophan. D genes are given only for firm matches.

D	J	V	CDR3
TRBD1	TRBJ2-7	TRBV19	CASSMGTGGGYEQYF
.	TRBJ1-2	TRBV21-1	CASSKDASGSSGYTF
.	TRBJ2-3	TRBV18	CASSPPWMYGNHSPLFDTQYF
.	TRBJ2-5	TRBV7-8	CASSSDTQNPQETQYF
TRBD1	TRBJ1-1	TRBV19	CASSIQGANFAEAFF
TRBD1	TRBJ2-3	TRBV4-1	CASSPGTDFSTDTQYF
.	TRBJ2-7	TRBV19	CASSTQIPYEQYF
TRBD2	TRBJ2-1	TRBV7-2	CASSLEALAGGPYNEQFF
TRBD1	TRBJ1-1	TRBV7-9	CASSSGDRPTEAFF
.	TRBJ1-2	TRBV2	CADRDTGGGGYTF
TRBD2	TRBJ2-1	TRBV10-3	CAISESGLAGGGNEQFF
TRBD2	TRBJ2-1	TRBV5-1	CASSSFGGTREFF
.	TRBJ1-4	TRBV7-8	CASSLGRGSEKLFF
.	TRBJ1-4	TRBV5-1	CASSLEGAPAELFF
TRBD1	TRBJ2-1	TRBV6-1	CASGTGLYNEQFF